This T cell receptor (beta chain) was documented in a study of regulatory T cells in long-lasting Graves disease. The sample's time point: newly diagnosed GD, antithyroid drugs for less than 3 months. PBMC RNA was the source of the TCR library. This CDR3 region has 19 residues. CDR1 is SGDLS and CDR2 is YYNGEE in the germline V gene. Trimming pared 0 bases from V and 4 bases from J, leaving 23 bases between. Construction of TCR beta libraries relied on iRepertoire HTBI primers and on Arm-PCR targeting CDR3 regions. TCRdb fed the multiplex PCR reads into MiXCR, producing one record per CDR3 protein. This sample has around 500,000 distinct CDR3 sequences, with roughly 13% found just once. The same data also contributed to another study, on T cells in Graves' hyperthyroidism and ophthalmopathy.

The chain couples TRBV9 to TRBJ2-1; D may be TRBD1 (6 bases). The specimen was peripheral blood mononuclear cells (PBMCs), collected at new diagnosis, from a patient treated with antithyroid drugs. The sequence was collected from a man aged 30-40 years with Graves disease. CDR3 sequence reads: CASSVAEGRGHSIYNEQFF. CDR3 DNA: TGTGCCAGCAGCGTAGCTGAGGGCAGGGGACATTCCATTTACAATGAGCAGTTCTTC.